The 11 T cell receptor beta chains given below trace back to one sample, sequenced in a study of human T cells and chemical hapten exposure. Each CDR3 protein gets one entry after TCRdb re-called the RACE reads with MiXCR. The table includes approximately 340,000 distinct CDR3 sequences, around 6.9% detected once. Time point given: patch test 1, 2 weeks after DPC sensitization. Described treatment: therapeutic diphenylcyclopropenone sensitization with weekly scalp DPC. The input for sequencing was whole blood, taken in connection with sensitization to the hapten diphenylcyclopropenone (DPC). These receptors were taken from a woman in her late teens or twenties with alopecia areata. Some clones in this sample may be carry-over from other donors' samples.

The CDR3 sequence is CASSYQRGMWTDTQYF. The CDR3 DNA sequence: TGTGCCAGCAGTTACCAGAGGGGGATGTGGACAGATACGCAGTATTTT. This sequence joins TRBV6-6 and TRBJ2-3; perhaps TRBD1 as D (6 bases). V was trimmed by 2 bases and J by 3 bases, leaving 15 bases between them. Germline V CDR1 and CDR2: MNHNY, SVGAGI (reference sequence). The CDR3 consists of 16 residues.

This clonotype was counted many times. This sequence joins TRBV10-3 and TRBJ2-3, with a weak D call TRBD2 (5 bases). This CDR3 comprises 15 residues. Germline CDR1 reads ENHRY; CDR2 reads SYGVKD. Trimming stripped 3 bases from V and 0 bases from J, with 10 bases between. The CDR3 DNA reads as TGTGCCATCAGTGAAGGAGGCGGCAGCACAGATACGCAGTATTTT. Translating it yields CAISEGGGSTDTQYF.

This clonotype has a handful of counts. The chain joins TRBV12-3 or TRBV12-4 to TRBJ1-6; TRBD1 matches 8 bases. Trimming at V came to 3 bases and at J to 12 bases, leaving 10 bases not matched to a gene. CDR3 length equals 15 residues. CDR3 in amino acids: CASSLRYRGGRPLHF. The CDR3 DNA follows: TGTGCCAGCAGTTTGAGGTACAGGGGGGGAAGACCCCTCCACTTT.

This clonotype has only a few counts. The V and J genes are TRBV12-3 or TRBV12-4 and TRBJ1-1, with TRBD1 matching 7 bases. V gave up 6 bases and J gave up 5 bases; unmatched junction bases: 9. The CDR3 contains 14 residues. The CDR3 sequence: CASRRSGGRTEAFF. Here the CDR3 DNA reads TGTGCCAGCAGACGGTCAGGGGGAAGGACTGAAGCTTTCTTT.

This clonotype was counted only a few times. This sequence joins TRBV6-5 and TRBJ1-1, with TRBD1 identical over 9 bases. The CDR3 loop spans 14 amino acids. V was pared by 2 bases and J by 4 bases, with 2 bases of the junction left unmatched. Looked up from germline, CDR1 is MNHEY and CDR2 is SVGAGI. CDR3 nucleotide sequence: TGTGCCAGCAGTTACGAGGACAGGGGCACTGAAGCTTTCTTT. Amino acid sequence: CASSYEDRGTEAFF.

A few counts support this clonotype. The rearrangement uses TRBV6-5 and TRBJ2-7; 9 positions agree with TRBD1. The J segment lost 2 bases and the V segment lost 3 bases, leaving 5 bases of the junction unmatched. The CDR3 loop spans 15 amino acids. Germline-derived CDR1 and CDR2 are MNHEY and SVGAGI. The CDR3 loop is CASSYSGTGTYEQYF. The DNA for the CDR3 is TGTGCCAGCAGTTATTCCGGGACAGGGACCTACGAGCAGTACTTC.

This chain uses TRBV28 with TRBJ2-3, with TRBD2 matching over 8 bases. J gave up 0 bases and V 6 bases, and 11 bases lay outside the gene matches. The CDR3 is made up of 17 amino acids. CDR1 and CDR2 (germline): MDHEN, SYDVKM. CDR3 protein: CASSPASGGASTDTQYF. CDR3 DNA: TGTGCCAGCAGCCCAGCTTCCGGGGGGGCTAGCACAGATACGCAGTATTTT.

The CDR3 region has the DNA TGTGCCAGCAGCTTAGGGGCCACCTCTGGGGCCAACGTCCTGACTTTC. It encodes CASSLGATSGANVLTF. The V call is TRBV7-2, the J call TRBJ2-6; the D is unclear. Per the germline V gene, CDR1 is SGHTA and CDR2 is FQGNSA. The CDR3 runs to 16 residues. The V end lost 1 base, the J end lost 0 bases, and 7 bases lay between the germline ends. The complete variable domain, with remaining parts taken from reference TRBV7-2 and TRBJ2-6, reads GAGVSQSPSNKVTEKGKDVELRCDPISGHTALYWYRQSLGQGLEFLIYFQGNSAPDKSGLPSDRFSAERTGGSVSTLTIQRTQQEDSAVYLCASSLGATSGANVLTFGAGSRLTVL.

This clonotype was recorded a few times. CDR3 DNA sequence: TGTGCCATCAGGGAGACAGGGGCCAGCACAGATACGCAGTATTTT. It yields the protein CAIRETGASTDTQYF. V gene TRBV10-3 combines with J gene TRBJ2-3; 8 bases match TRBD1. The V gene's germline CDR1 is ENHRY and CDR2 SYGVKD. J gave up 0 bases and V 6 bases, and 5 bases lay outside the gene matches. The CDR3 totals 15 residues.

The V call is TRBV12-3 or TRBV12-4, the J call TRBJ1-1, with D hard to call. The CDR3 has 15 amino acids. Trimming removed 2 bases from V and 0 bases from J, with 10 bases in between. The CDR3 loop reads CASSLHPGLNTEAFF. DNA for the CDR3: TGTGCCAGCAGTTTACACCCAGGCCTGAACACTGAAGCTTTCTTT.

This clonotype was seen ten or more times. The chain is built from TRBV6-5 and TRBJ1-1; TRBD1 matches at 9 bases. The germline V gene encodes CDR1 MNHEY and CDR2 SVGAGI. Germline trimming cut 6 bases from V and 4 bases from J; bases unmatched to any gene: 3. The CDR3 is 13 amino acids. The CDR3 loop reads CASRRQGVTEAFF. The CDR3 DNA reads TGTGCCAGCAGAAGACAGGGGGTCACTGAAGCTTTCTTT.